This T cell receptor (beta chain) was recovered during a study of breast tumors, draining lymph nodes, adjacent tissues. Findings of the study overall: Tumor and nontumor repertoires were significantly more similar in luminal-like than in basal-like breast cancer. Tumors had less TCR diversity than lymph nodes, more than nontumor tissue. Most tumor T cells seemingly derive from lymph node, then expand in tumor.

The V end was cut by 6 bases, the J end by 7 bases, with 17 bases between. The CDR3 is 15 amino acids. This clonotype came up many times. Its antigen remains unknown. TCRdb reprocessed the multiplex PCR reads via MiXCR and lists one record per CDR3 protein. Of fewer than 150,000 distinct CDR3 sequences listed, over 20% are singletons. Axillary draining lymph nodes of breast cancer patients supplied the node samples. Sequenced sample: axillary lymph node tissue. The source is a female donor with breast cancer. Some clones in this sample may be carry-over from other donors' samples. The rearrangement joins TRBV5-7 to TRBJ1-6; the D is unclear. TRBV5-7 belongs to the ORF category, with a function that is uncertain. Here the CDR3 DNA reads TGTGCCAGCACCTTCAACCAGACCCCGAATTCACCCCTCCACTTT. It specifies CASTFNQTPNSPLHF.